Listed below are T cell receptor beta chains from one sample, sequenced in a study of prognosis after radiotherapy for stage I lung cancer. TCRdb independently ran MiXCR on the multiplex PCR reads; one entry per CDR3 protein. The table lists about 23,000 distinct CDR3 sequences, less than 50% of them singletons. Here the sequenced sample was PBMCs, taken before or after stereotactic body radiation therapy (not recorded which). The receptors come from a donor over 45 with non-small cell lung cancer. Both conserved end residues are trimmed from each CDR3. Some rows mark clone size as missing; the rest say once, few, many or name a class of expanded clone.

16,-,TRBV3-1,ASSQDRRQPTSGYGYT
13,many,TRBV20-1,SASYPGGANTEAF
14,many,TRBV3-1,ASSQGRGLPRETQY
12,-,TRBV14,ASSQDRAYHEQY
11,-,TRBV12-3/TRBV12-4,ASRRTTSSPLH
12,-,TRBV5-6,ASSTGITYNEQF
14,-,TRBV4-3,ASSHTVGQGNYGYT
11,-,TRBV15,ATSRGARDTKY
11,-,TRBV12-5,ASGLDGVDTQY
14,medium-sized,TRBV6-1,ATKGASGSFTYEQY
14,many,TRBV30,AWSPPGSSYNSPLH
11,many,TRBV6-1,ASSSGVYTEAF
9,many,TRBV20-1,SASSGNTIY
12,-,TRBV12-3/TRBV12-4,ASSRTGRDEKLF
13,-,TRBV12-3/TRBV12-4,ASPSLAVGTDTQY
15,-,TRBV27,ASSLSTGALSNKPKH
12,-,TRBV2,ASIEIDISDTQY
13,few,TRBV11-2,ASSPPWDRGYEQY
14,many,TRBV7-2,ASSITTESSYNEQF
11,-,TRBV11-1,ASRIPPGGEQF
13,many,TRBV4-3,ASSQDLGEYYEQY
10,medium-sized,TRBV28,ATGGTSYGYT
12,-,TRBV12-3/TRBV12-4,ASIFAGGGQPQH
14,-,TRBV27,ASIPHSTGGSYEQY
11,many,TRBV11-3,ASSDRGTDTQY
11,-,TRBV5-1,ASSLIEGDGYT
14,-,TRBV6-1,ATSYQGNANTGDLF
9,many,TRBV2,ASSENGELF
14,few,TRBV4-1,ASSHPTDRVDTKAF
12,many,TRBV5-6,ASSLVRPTDTQY
11,many,TRBV5-6,ASSFGGGNEQF
11,medium-sized,TRBV15,ATSTGGSYGYT
13,many,TRBV11-3,ASILARREADEQF
9,-,TRBV10-2,ASSEGYEQY
14,-,TRBV7-6,SSSFLAGGSGETQY
13,many,TRBV19,ASSMGGILGQPQH
13,many,TRBV28,ASSTQREGPDTQY
12,many,TRBV9,ASSEGGSNYGYT
14,-,TRBV28,ANRLAGDSVRDTQY
12,-,TRBV28,ASSPGIMTGELF
10,many,TRBV2,ASSDYRYTQY
11,many,TRBV13,ASSQSWNTEAF
11,-,TRBV6-2/TRBV6-3,AISSLGGYEQL
9,many,TRBV5-4,ASSSSYEQY